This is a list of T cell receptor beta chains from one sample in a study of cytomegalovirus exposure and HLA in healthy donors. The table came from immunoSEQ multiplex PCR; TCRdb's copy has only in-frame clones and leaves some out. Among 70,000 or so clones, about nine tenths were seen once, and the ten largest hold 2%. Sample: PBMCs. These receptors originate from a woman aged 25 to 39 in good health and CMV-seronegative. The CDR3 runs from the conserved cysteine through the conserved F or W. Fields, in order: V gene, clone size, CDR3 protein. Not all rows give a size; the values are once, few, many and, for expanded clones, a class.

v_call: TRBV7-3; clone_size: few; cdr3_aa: CASSARQGYTEAFF
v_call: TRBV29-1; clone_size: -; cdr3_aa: CSVESPAGEADTQYF
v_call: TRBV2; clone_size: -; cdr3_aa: CASSVTGNQPQHF
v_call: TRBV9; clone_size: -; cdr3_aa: CASSVWDRMQPQHF
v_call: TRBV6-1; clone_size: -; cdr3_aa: CASQTDYNEQFF
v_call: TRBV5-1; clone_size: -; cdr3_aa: CASEKGQGSYGYTF
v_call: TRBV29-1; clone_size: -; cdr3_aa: CSGTGGSRQETQYF
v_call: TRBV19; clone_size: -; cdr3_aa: CASTVDRGGSNEQFF
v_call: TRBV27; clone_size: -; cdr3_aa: CASSLFGGTAGNQPQHF
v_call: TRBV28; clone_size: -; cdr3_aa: CASRTQLGAQYF
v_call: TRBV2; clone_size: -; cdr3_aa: CASSERGSFTYGYTF
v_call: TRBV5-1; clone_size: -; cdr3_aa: CASSLDARSSTDTQYF
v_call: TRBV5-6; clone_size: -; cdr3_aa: CASRLPGYNEQFF
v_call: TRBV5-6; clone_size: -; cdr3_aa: CASSLGVIPNTEAFF
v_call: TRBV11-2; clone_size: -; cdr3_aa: CASSSLGWRGFTDTQYF
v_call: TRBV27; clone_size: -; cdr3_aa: CASSTGATPNQPQHF
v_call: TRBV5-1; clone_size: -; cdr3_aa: CASREGGRSYEQYF
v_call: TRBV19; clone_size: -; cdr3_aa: CASRFPGQDYEQYF
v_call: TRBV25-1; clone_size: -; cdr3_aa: CASSTGDPYF
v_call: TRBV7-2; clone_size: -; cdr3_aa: CASSLVGTGVEMGNQPQHF
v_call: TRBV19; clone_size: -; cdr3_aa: CASSAPGGGRSAQFF
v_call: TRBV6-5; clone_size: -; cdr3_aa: CASSAVDRAEAFF
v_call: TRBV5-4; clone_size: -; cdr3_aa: CASSGGGRGVSPLHF
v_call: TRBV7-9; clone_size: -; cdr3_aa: CASSFVLAGRIGTDTQYF
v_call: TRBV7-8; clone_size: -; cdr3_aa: CASSPERDQPQHF
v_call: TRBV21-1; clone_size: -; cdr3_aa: CASSNRGRVVKGNQPQHF
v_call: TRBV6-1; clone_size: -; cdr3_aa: CASSGGRNSYEQYF
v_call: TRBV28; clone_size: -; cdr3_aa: CASSSGADTQYF
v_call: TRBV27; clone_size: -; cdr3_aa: CASSIRGGYEQYF
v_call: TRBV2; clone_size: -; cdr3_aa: CASSEALGRTYEQYF